This T cell receptor (beta chain) stems from a study of cytomegalovirus exposure and HLA in healthy donors. The V gene's germline CDR1 is LNHDA and CDR2 SQIVND (reference sequence). The CDR3 has 13 amino acids. J lost 3 bases, V lost 4 bases, and 2 bases had no gene match. PCR used 60 Vbeta primers and 13 Jbeta primers. Clones were read by immunoSEQ multiplex PCR, and TCRdb kept only the in-frame ones, dropping some. The sample has about 82,000 clones; about 9.4% are singletons. This clone was picked up a small number of times. The gene calls are TRBV19 and TRBJ1-1; 7 positions match TRBD1. The sequence was obtained from a man in his sixties in good health and CMV-seropositive. What was sequenced was PBMCs. This CDR3 reads CASSSTGDTEAFF. The CDR3 nucleotides are TGTGCCAGTAGTAGCACAGGGGACACTGAAGCTTTCTTT. Supplemented by reference TRBV19 and TRBJ1-1, the full variable domain reads DGGITQSPKYLFRKEGQNVTLSCEQNLNHDAMYWYRQDPGQGLRLIYYSQIVNDFQKGDIAEGYSVSREKKESFPLTVTSAQKNPTAFYLCASSSTGDTEAFFGQGTRLTVV.